A single sample gave rise to the 3 T cell receptor beta chains below, sequenced in a study of T cell responses to AZD1222 COVID-19 vaccine. Generated by immunoSEQ multiplex PCR, the TCRdb table keeps only in-frame clones and is missing some. The sample has about 85,000 clones, 85% to 90% seen once. Sample: peripheral blood, taken on day 0 of AZD1222 vaccination. The source is an adult in good health.

This clone occurred many times. This chain links TRBV27 with TRBJ1-5; 8 bases line up with TRBD1. V dropped 5 bases and J dropped 0; count of bases not matched to a gene: 6. The CDR3 contains 16 residues. Germline loops: CDR1 MNHEY, CDR2 SMNVEV (reference sequence). The CDR3 nucleotides are TGTGCCAGCAGTCCCCTTGACAGGGGTAGCAATCAGCCCCAGCATTTT. Translating it yields CASSPLDRGSNQPQHF.

This clone occurred a few times. The CDR3 sequence: CASSREAGAQETQYF. The DNA for the CDR3 is TGTGCCAGCAGCCGTGAAGCGGGAGCTCAAGAGACCCAGTACTTC. V is TRBV4-2 and J is TRBJ2-5, with 8 bases matching TRBD2. Trimming removed 4 bases from V and 2 bases from J; junction bases left unmatched: 6. CDR1 and CDR2 from the germline V gene are LGHNA and YNFKEQ. The CDR3 extends over 15 amino acids.

The chain links TRBV7-9 to TRBJ1-1, with 8 positions matching TRBD1. CDR1 is SEHNR, CDR2 FQNEAQ, per germline (reference sequence). The CDR3 has 15 amino acids. The V segment lost 4 bases and the J segment 6 bases; nucleotides outside the gene matches: 10. The CDR3 sequence is CASSSGTGGAPEAFF. The CDR3 bases are TGTGCCAGCAGCTCGGGGACAGGCGGCGCCCCTGAAGCTTTCTTT.